This T cell receptor (beta chain) was sequenced during a study of radiation and T cells in renal cell carcinoma. Study conclusions and caveats: From baseline, blood top tumor clonotypes peaked at 2 weeks post-radiation.

Regarding time point: baseline pretreatment blood. Sample treatment: 15 Gy SBRT to primary tumor, nephrectomy 4 weeks later. Blood was sampled at baseline, 2 weeks and 4 weeks after SBRT. This clone is a singleton in its sample. Its antigen is unknown. Here immunoSEQ multiplex PCR was the method, and the copy in TCRdb shows in-frame clones only, minus some. Among about 130,000 clones listed, approximately 91% were seen once. The germline V gene encodes CDR1 SGHTA and CDR2 FQGTGA. V gave up 5 bases and J gave up 6 bases, with 13 bases separating them. This CDR3 is 13 amino acids long. The source is a woman aged 50 to 60 with renal cell carcinoma. The sample consisted of blood, taken from a patient whose treatment included radiotherapy and nephrectomy. The V and J genes are TRBV7-3 and TRBJ1-2, with D uncertain. This CDR3 reads CASSPSGGNGYTF. The DNA of the CDR3 is TGTGCCAGCAGCCCCTCAGGAGGCAATGGCTACACCTTC.